This T cell receptor beta chain was observed in a study of Graves' ophthalmopathy and Graves' hyperthyroidism. The TCR beta CDR3 regions underwent amplification from RNA transcripts. Investigators did first-round RT-PCR with HTBI primers, then second-round multiplex PCR. Using its own MiXCR run on the multiplex PCR reads, TCRdb lists one record per CDR3 protein. The sample has about 620,000 distinct CDR3 sequences; roughly 20% are singletons. Clinical symptoms, serum thyroxine, TRAb, thyroid ultrasound and orbital computed tomography formed the basis of diagnosis. The junction had 13 bases not matched to a gene; V was cut back by 6 bases and J by 4 bases. The germline V gene encodes CDR1 MNHNS and CDR2 SASEGT. This CDR3 has 16 residues.

The source of this sequence is a woman younger than 35 with stable Graves' hyperthyroidism. Some clones in this sample may be carry-over from other donors' samples. Sample: peripheral blood. The rearrangement uses TRBV6-1 and TRBJ2-7; 9 nucleotides agree with TRBD1. The CDR3 nucleotides are TGTGCCAGCAGGACCGGGACAGGGACCCAATTGTACGAGCAGTACTTC. Its protein is CASRTGTGTQLYEQYF.